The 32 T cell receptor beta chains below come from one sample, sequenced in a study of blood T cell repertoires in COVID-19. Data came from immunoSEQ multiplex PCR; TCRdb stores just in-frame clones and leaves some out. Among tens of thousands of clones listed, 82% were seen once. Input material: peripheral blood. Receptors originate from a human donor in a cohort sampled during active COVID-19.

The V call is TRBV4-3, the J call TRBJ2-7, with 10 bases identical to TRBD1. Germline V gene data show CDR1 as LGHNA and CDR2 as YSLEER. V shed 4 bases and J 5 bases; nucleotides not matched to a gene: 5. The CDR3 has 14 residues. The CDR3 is CASSPGQGGDEQYF. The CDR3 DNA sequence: TGCGCCAGCAGCCCCGGACAGGGGGGGGACGAGCAGTACTTC.

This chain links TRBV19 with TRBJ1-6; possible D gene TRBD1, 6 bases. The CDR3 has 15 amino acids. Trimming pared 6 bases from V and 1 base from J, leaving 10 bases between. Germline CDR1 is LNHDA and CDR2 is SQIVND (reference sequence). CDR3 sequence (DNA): TGTGCCAGTAGGCCCACAGGGTCCTATAATTCACCCCTCCACTTT. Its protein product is CASRPTGSYNSPLHF.

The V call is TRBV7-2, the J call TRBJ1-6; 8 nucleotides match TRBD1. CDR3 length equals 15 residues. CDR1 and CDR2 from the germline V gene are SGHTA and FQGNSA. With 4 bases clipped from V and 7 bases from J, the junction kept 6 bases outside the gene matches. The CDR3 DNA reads TGTGCCAGCAGCTCGCAGGGGGCTCCCAATTCACCCCTCCACTTT. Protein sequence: CASSSQGAPNSPLHF.

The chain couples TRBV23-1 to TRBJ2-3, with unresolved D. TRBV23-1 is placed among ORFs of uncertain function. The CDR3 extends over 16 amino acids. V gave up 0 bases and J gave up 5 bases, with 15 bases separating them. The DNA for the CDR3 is TGCGCCAGCAGTCAATCAGTGCAGGTCCATGGAGATACGCAGTATTTT. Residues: CASSQSVQVHGDTQYF.

CDR3 amino acids: CSVGGQQETQYF. As DNA, the CDR3 is TGCAGCGTTGGGGGACAGCAAGAGACCCAGTACTTC. The chain links TRBV29-1 to TRBJ2-5, with 7 bases that match TRBD1. The CDR3 contains 12 residues. The V and J ends lost 4 bases and 2 bases, in that order; junction bases with no gene match: 1. Germline CDR1 SQVTM, CDR2 ANQGSEA.

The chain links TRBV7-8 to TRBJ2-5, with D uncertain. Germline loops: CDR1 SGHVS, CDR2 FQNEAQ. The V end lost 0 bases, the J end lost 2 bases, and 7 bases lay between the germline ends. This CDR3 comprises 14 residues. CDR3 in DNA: TGTGCCAGCAGCTTAGCGGGCCATCAAGAGACCCAGTACTTC. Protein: CASSLAGHQETQYF. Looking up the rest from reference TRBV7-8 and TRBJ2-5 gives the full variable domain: GAGVSQSPRYKVAKRGQDVALRCDPISGHVSLFWYQQALGQGPEFLTYFQNEAQLDKSGLPSDRFFAERPEGSVSTLKIQRTQQEDSAVYLCASSLAGHQETQYFGPGTRLLVL.

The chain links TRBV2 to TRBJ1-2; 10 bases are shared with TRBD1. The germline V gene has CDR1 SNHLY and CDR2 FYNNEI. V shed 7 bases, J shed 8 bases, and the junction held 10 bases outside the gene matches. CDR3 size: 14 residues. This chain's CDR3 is CASTPVGTGVGYTF. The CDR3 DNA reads TGTGCCAGCACCCCCGTCGGGACAGGGGTAGGCTACACCTTC.

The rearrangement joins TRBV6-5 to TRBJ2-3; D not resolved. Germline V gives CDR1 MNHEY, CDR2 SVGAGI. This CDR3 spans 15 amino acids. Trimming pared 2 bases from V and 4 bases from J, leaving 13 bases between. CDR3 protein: CASSYQAGMADTQYF. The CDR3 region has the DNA TGTGCCAGCAGTTACCAGGCAGGAATGGCAGATACGCAGTATTTT.

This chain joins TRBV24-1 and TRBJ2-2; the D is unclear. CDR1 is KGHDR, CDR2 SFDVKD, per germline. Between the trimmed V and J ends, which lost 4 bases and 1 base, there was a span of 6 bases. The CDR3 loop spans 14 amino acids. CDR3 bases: TGTGCCACCAGTGAGAGGCAGAACACCGGGGAGCTGTTTTTT. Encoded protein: CATSERQNTGELFF.

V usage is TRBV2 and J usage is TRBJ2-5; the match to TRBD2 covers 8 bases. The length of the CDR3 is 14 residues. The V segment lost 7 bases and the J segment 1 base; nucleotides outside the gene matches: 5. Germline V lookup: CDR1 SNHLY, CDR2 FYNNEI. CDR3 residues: CASKERGTQETQYF. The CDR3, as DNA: TGTGCCAGCAAAGAGCGGGGGACCCAAGAGACCCAGTACTTC.

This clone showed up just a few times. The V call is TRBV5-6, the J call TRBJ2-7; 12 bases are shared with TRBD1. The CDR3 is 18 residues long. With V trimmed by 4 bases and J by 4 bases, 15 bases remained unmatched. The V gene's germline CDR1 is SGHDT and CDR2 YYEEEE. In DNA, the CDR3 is TGTGCCAGCAGCCCCTCATGGGACAGGGGGCAAGTTCCGTACGAGCAGTACTTC. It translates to CASSPSWDRGQVPYEQYF.

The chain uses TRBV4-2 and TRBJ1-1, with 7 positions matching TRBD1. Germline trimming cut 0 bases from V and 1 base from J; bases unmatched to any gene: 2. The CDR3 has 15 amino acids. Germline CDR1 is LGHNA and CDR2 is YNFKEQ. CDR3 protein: CASSQEGTENTEAFF. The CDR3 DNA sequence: TGTGCCAGCAGCCAAGAAGGGACAGAGAACACTGAAGCTTTCTTT.

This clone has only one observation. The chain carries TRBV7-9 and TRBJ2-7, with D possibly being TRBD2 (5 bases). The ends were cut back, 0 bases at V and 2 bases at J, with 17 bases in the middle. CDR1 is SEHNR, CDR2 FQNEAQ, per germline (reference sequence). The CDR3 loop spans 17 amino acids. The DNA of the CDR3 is TGTGCCAGCAGCTTAGCCCTCATCTCGCGGGTCACCTACGAGCAGTACTTC. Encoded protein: CASSLALISRVTYEQYF.

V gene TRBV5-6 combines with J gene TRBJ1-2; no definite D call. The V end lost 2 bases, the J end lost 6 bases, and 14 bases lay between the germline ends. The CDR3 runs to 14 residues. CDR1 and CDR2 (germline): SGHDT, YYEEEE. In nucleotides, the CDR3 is TGTGCCAGCAGCTTAGTCAGTGGGCTTGATGGCTACACCTTC. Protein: CASSLVSGLDGYTF. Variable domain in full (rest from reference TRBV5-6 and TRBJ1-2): DAGVTQSPTHLIKTRGQQVTLRCSPKSGHDTVSWYQQALGQGPQFIFQYYEEEERQRGNFPDRFSGHQFPNYSSELNVNALLLGDSALYLCASSLVSGLDGYTFGSGTRLTVV.

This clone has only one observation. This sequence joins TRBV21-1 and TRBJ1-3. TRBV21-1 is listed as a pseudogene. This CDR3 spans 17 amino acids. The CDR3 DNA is TGTGCCAGATACGCCAGTCACGGGTCATTCTCTGGAAACACCATATATTTT. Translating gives CARYASHGSFSGNTIYF.

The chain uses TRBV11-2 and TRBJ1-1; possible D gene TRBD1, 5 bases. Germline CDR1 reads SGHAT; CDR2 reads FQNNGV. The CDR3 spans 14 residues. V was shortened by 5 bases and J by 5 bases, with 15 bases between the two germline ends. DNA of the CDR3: TGTGCCAGCAGCCGCGGCAGGGATCTGACTGAAGCTTTCTTT. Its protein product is CASSRGRDLTEAFF.

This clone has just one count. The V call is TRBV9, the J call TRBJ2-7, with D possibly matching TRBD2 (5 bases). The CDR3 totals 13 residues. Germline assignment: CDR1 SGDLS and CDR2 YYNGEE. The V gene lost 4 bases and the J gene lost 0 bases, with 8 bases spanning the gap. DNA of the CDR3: TGTGCCAGCAGCCGGGCGGGCTCCTACGAGCAGTACTTC. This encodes CASSRAGSYEQYF.

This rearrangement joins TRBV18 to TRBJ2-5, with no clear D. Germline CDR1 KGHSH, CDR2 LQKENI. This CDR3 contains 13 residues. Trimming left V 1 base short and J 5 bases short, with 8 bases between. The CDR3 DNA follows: TGTGCCAGCTCACCACTAGCTCGGGAGACCCAGTACTTC. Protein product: CASSPLARETQYF.

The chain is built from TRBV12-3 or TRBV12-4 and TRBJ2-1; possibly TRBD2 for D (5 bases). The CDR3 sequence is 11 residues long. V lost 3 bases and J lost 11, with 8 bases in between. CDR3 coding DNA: TGTGCCAGCAGTTTGGCGGGCCAGCAGTTCTTC. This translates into CASSLAGQQFF.

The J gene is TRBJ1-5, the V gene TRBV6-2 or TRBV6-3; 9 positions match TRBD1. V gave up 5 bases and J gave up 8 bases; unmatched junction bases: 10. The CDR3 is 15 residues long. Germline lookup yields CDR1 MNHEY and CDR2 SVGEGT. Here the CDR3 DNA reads TGTGCCAGCAGTGCCCGCCGGGACAGGGTTGAGCCCCAGCATTTT. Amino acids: CASSARRDRVEPQHF.

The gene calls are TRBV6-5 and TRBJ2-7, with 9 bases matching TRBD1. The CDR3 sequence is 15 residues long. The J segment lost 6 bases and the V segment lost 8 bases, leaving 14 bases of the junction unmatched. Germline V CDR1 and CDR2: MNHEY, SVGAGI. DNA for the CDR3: TGTGCCAGCGCTGACCCGGGACAGGGAGCTATCGAGCAGTACTTC. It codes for CASADPGQGAIEQYF.

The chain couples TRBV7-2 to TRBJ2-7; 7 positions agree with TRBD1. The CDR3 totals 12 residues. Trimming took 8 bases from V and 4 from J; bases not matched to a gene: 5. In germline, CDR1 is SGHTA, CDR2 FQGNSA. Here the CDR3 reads CASGSRGYEQYF. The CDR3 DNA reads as TGTGCCAGCGGCTCCAGGGGGTACGAGCAGTACTTC.

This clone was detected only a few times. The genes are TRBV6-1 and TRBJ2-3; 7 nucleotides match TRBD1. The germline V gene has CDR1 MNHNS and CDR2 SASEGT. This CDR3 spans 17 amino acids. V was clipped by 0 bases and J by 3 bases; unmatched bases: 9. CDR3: CASSEAGPGQPTDTQYF. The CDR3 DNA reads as TGTGCCAGCAGTGAAGCCGGTCCGGGACAGCCAACAGATACGCAGTATTTT.

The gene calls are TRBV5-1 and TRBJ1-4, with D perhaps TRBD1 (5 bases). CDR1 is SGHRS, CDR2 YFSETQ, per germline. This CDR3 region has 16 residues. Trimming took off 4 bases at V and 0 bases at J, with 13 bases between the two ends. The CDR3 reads CASSPHGGATNEKLFF. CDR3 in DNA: TGCGCCAGCAGCCCCCATGGGGGGGCAACTAATGAAAAACTGTTTTTT.

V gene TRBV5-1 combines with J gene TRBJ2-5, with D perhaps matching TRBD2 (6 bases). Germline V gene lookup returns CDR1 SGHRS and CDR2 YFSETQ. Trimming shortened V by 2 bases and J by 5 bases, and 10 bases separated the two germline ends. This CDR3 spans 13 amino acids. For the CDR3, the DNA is TGCGCCAGCAGCTTTCGGGGGACCGAGACCCAGTACTTC. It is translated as CASSFRGTETQYF.

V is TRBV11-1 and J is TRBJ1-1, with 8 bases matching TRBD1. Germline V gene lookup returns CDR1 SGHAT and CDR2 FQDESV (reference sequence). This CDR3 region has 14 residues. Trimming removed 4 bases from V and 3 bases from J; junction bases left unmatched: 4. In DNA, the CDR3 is TGTGCCAGCAGCTCGACAGGGGTGGACACTGAAGCTTTCTTT. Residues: CASSSTGVDTEAFF.

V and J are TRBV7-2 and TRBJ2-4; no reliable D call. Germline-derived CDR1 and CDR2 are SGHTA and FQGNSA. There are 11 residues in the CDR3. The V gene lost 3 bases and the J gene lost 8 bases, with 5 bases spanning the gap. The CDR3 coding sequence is TGTGCCAGCAGCTTTTCGGACATTCAGTACTTC. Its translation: CASSFSDIQYF.

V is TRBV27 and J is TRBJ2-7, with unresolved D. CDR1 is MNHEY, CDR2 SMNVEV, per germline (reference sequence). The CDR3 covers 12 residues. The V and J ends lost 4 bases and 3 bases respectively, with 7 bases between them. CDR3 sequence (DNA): TGTGCCAGCAGTTCAGGAAACTACGAGCAGTACTTC. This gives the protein CASSSGNYEQYF.

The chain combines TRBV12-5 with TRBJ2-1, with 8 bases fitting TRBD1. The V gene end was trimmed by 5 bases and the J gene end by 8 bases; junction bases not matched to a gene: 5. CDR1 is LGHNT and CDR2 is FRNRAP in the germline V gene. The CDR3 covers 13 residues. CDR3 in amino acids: CASGPLQGDEQFF. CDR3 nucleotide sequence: TGTGCTAGTGGTCCCCTACAGGGGGATGAGCAGTTCTTC.

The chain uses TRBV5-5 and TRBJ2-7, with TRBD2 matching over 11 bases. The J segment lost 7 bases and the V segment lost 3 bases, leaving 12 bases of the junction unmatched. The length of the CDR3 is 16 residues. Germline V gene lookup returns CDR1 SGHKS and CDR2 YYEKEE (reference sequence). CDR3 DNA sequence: TGTGCCAGCAGCTCCTACGTAGCGGGGGGGACAGGGGAGCAGTACTTC. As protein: CASSSYVAGGTGEQYF.

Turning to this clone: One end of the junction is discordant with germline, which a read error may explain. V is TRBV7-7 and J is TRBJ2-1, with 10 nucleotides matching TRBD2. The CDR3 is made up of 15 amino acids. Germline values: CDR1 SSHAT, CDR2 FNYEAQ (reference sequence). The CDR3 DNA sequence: TGTGCTAGCAGCTTAGAACTAGCGGGGTACAATGAGCAGTTCTTC. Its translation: CASSLELAGYNEQFF.

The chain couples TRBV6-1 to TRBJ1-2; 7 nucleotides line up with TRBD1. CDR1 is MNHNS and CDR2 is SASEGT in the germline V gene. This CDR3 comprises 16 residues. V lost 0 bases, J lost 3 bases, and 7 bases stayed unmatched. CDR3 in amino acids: CASSEALHRGYYGYTF. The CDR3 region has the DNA TGTGCCAGCAGTGAAGCGCTTCACAGGGGTTACTATGGCTACACCTTC.